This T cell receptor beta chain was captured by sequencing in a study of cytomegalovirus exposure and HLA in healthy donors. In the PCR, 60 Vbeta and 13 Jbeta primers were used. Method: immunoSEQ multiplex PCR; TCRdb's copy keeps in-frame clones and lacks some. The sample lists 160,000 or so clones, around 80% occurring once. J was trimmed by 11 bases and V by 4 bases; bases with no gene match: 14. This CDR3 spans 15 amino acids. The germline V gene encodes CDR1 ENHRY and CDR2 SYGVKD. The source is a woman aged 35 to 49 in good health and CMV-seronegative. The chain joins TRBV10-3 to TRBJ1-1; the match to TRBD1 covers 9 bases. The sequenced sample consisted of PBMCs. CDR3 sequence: CAISVKGQGQSTAFF. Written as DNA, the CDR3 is TGTGCCATCAGTGTAAAGGGACAGGGCCAAAGTACGGCTTTCTTT.